The following is a T cell receptor beta chain sequence with its context. Only in-frame clones appear in the TCRdb table, and some are missing; sequencing was by immunoSEQ multiplex PCR. The sample lists about 2.3 million clones; 80% to 95% were seen once. The sample comes from a study of shared clonotypes between healthy human individuals. Negatively enriched CD4+ T cells were divided by CD45RA into naive and memory. The sequencing input was naive CD4+ T cells from PBMCs. Subset here: CD45RA+ positively selected. The receptor comes from a man between 18 and 35 years old in good health. Some clones in this sample may be carry-over from other donors' samples.

The CDR3 reads CASGRQGAAQPQHF. DNA for the CDR3: TGTGCCAGTGGGAGACAGGGGGCGGCTCAGCCCCAGCATTTT. The chain has TRBV19 and TRBJ1-5; 10 bases match TRBD1. With V trimmed by 8 bases and J by 6 bases, 7 bases remained unmatched. The length of the CDR3 is 14 residues. Germline CDR1 and CDR2: LNHDA and SQIVND (reference sequence).